Listed below are T cell receptor beta chains from one sample, sequenced in a study of CD8+CD57+ T cells in acquired aplastic anemia. Using its own MiXCR run on the reads, TCRdb lists one record per CDR3 protein. The table has 95,000 to 120,000 distinct CDR3 sequences, about half seen once; the top ten hold under 35%. The source material was sorted CD4+, CD8+, or CD8+CD57+ T cells (not recorded which) from PBMCs. These receptors all come from a human donor in good health, serving as a control. CDR3s include the opening cysteine and the closing phenylalanine or tryptophan. The order of the fields is V gene, D gene, J gene, clone size, CDR3 protein, CDR3 DNA. The D gene is left open where the match is weak. Not all rows give a size; the values are once, few, many and, for expanded clones, a class.

TRBV6-5,NA,TRBJ2-5,NA,CASSYGGNVLETQYF,TGTGCCAGCAGTTATGGGGGGAATGTACTAGAGACCCAGTACTTC
TRBV5-1,TRBD1,TRBJ1-2,many,CASSLGTGGLLGYTF,TGCGCCAGCAGCCTCGGGACAGGGGGCCTTCTCGGCTACACCTTC
TRBV7-8,TRBD1,TRBJ1-6,NA,CASSEGQGARSPLHF,TGTGCCAGCAGCGAGGGACAGGGGGCACGCTCACCCCTCCACTTT
TRBV20-1,NA,TRBJ2-1,NA,CSATRDEQFF,TGCAGTGCCACAAGGGATGAGCAGTTCTTC
TRBV25-1,NA,TRBJ1-2,NA,CAGETRSYGYTF,TGTGCCGGTGAGACGCGGTCCTATGGCTACACCTTC
TRBV10-3,TRBD1,TRBJ1-5,once,CAISDRGNQPQHF,TGTGCCATCAGTGACAGGGGGAATCAGCCCCAGCATTTT
TRBV12-3/TRBV12-4,NA,TRBJ1-2,NA,CASSQGGEGYTF,TGTGCCAGCAGTCAGGGAGGGGAGGGCTACACCTTC
TRBV2,NA,TRBJ2-7,NA,CASNSGQMGYEQYF,TGTGCCAGCAACTCAGGACAGATGGGCTACGAGCAGTACTTC
TRBV27,NA,TRBJ1-5,many,CASSLGSNQPQHF,TGTGCCAGCAGTTTGGGCAGCAATCAGCCCCAGCATTTT
TRBV9,NA,TRBJ1-2,many,CASSVERTGYGYTF,TGTGCCAGCAGCGTAGAAAGGACGGGCTATGGCTACACCTTC
TRBV29-1,TRBD1,TRBJ1-2,NA,CSVVGQGDGYGYTF,TGCAGCGTTGTGGGACAGGGGGACGGCTATGGCTACACCTTC
TRBV29-1,NA,TRBJ2-1,NA,CSVWERYNEQFF,TGCAGCGTGTGGGAAAGGTACAATGAGCAGTTCTTC
TRBV7-6,TRBD1,TRBJ2-1,many,CASSAAGTGSRTYNEQFF,TGTGCCAGCAGCGCCGCCGGGACAGGGTCGCGGACCTACAATGAGCAGTTCTTC
TRBV15,NA,TRBJ2-5,many,CATSRITEGIQETQYF,TGTGCCACCAGCAGAATAACAGAGGGGATCCAAGAGACCCAGTACTTC
TRBV6-1,NA,TRBJ2-3,NA,CASREGQLDPSTETQYF,TGTGCCAGCAGGGAAGGACAGTTAGACCCTAGCACAGAAACGCAGTATTTT
TRBV29-1,NA,TRBJ2-7,once,CSATTSSYEQYF,TGCAGCGCCACGACAAGCTCCTACGAGCAGTACTTC
TRBV25-1,TRBD1,TRBJ2-7,NA,CASSDRDSYEQYF,TGTGCCAGCAGTGACCGGGACAGCTACGAGCAGTACTTC
TRBV9,TRBD1,TRBJ1-5,NA,CASSVGQGINQPQHF,TGTGCCAGCAGCGTAGGACAGGGCATCAATCAGCCCCAGCATTTT
TRBV19,NA,TRBJ1-1,NA,CASSELAGNTEAFF,TGTGCCAGTAGTGAACTAGCGGGAAATACTGAAGCTTTCTTT